This T cell receptor (beta chain) was sequenced during a study of blood T cell repertoires in COVID-19. Here immunoSEQ multiplex PCR was the method, and the copy in TCRdb shows in-frame clones only, minus some. The sample gives about 110,000 clones, 70% to 80% of which show up once; around a fifth is in the top ten. Germline V lookup: CDR1 MNHEY, CDR2 SVGAGI. Trimming at V came to 2 bases and at J to 4 bases, leaving 8 bases not matched to a gene. The CDR3 sequence is 16 residues long. The chain uses TRBV6-5 and TRBJ1-2; 9 bases align to TRBD1. The receptor comes from an older man with active or convalescent COVID-19. The sample was peripheral blood. CDR3 amino acids: CASSYGTGRNSYGYTF. In DNA, the CDR3 is TGTGCCAGCAGTTACGGGACAGGGAGGAATAGCTATGGCTACACCTTC.